Listed below are T cell receptor beta chains from one sample, sequenced in a study of blood T cells in healthy people across ages. TCRdb passed the 5' RACE reads through MiXCR, listing each CDR3 protein once. Among around 670,000 distinct CDR3 sequences listed, approximately 30% were seen once. The sequencing sample was made of blood. These receptors were taken from a woman at least 80 years old in good health. Both conserved end residues are part of each CDR3. The D gene is left open where the match is weak. The size of a clone is reported for some rows only, either as once, few or many, or as a class for expanded clones.

DNA: TGCAGCGTTGATAAGACAGGTTACAATGAGCAGTTCTTC
CDR3: CSVDKTGYNEQFF
size: NA
V: TRBV29-1
D: NA
J: TRBJ2-1

DNA: TGCGCCAGCAGCCTGGAAACGATTCCGGGGGGAGCCCTCCACTTT
CDR3: CASSLETIPGGALHF
size: NA
V: TRBV5-1
D: NA
J: TRBJ1-6

DNA: TGCAGTGCTAGTCGGGCGGTAAATCAGCCCCAGCATTTT
CDR3: CSASRAVNQPQHF
size: NA
V: TRBV20-1
D: NA
J: TRBJ1-5

DNA: TGTGCCAGCAGTCCGGACTTTCTAGGGAATCAGCCCCAGCATTTT
CDR3: CASSPDFLGNQPQHF
size: NA
V: TRBV6-1
D: NA
J: TRBJ1-5

DNA: TGTGCCAGCAGCCTTTCGGGACAGGGGGCCAATGAGCAGTTCTTC
CDR3: CASSLSGQGANEQFF
size: many
V: TRBV7-6
D: TRBD1
J: TRBJ2-1

DNA: TGCAGTGCTAGAGATGTGGCCCGGACAGGGACAGATGGAAACACCATATATTTT
CDR3: CSARDVARTGTDGNTIYF
size: many
V: TRBV20-1
D: TRBD1
J: TRBJ1-3

DNA: TGCAGTGCTAGTGGGGGCACTGAAGCTTTCTTT
CDR3: CSASGGTEAFF
size: few
V: TRBV20-1
D: NA
J: TRBJ1-1

DNA: TGCAGTGCTAGAGACAGGGGTTACTCCTACAATGAGCAGTTCTTC
CDR3: CSARDRGYSYNEQFF
size: NA
V: TRBV20-1
D: NA
J: TRBJ2-1

DNA: TGTGCCTGCAGTTTCATTACAGGGGGCATGACAGATATGCAGTATTTT
CDR3: CACSFITGGMTDMQYF
size: NA
V: TRBV12-3/TRBV12-4
D: TRBD1
J: TRBJ2-3

DNA: TGTGCCAGCAGTTTTGCAGGGGGTATCTATGGCTACACCTTC
CDR3: CASSFAGGIYGYTF
size: many
V: TRBV6-6
D: TRBD1
J: TRBJ1-2

DNA: TGTGCCAGCAGCCAACGGACAGGGGGTAGCACAGATACGCAGTATTTT
CDR3: CASSQRTGGSTDTQYF
size: many
V: TRBV7-3
D: TRBD1
J: TRBJ2-3

DNA: TGCAGTGCTATTAAGGATAACTATGGCTACACCTTC
CDR3: CSAIKDNYGYTF
size: many
V: TRBV20-1
D: NA
J: TRBJ1-2

DNA: TGTGCCAGCAGTGGGTACAAGAACACTGAAGCTTTCTTT
CDR3: CASSGYKNTEAFF
size: few
V: TRBV25-1
D: NA
J: TRBJ1-1

DNA: TGTGCCAGCAGCTTTCGGGGTAAAGAGACCCAGTACTTC
CDR3: CASSFRGKETQYF
size: once
V: TRBV5-6
D: NA
J: TRBJ2-5

DNA: TGTGCCAGCACGACAGGGGGAGAGACCCAGTACTTC
CDR3: CASTTGGETQYF
size: many
V: TRBV6-5
D: TRBD1
J: TRBJ2-5

DNA: TGCAGCGTTCGGACAGGGGAGTGGGATACGCAGTATTTT
CDR3: CSVRTGEWDTQYF
size: many
V: TRBV29-1
D: TRBD1
J: TRBJ2-3

DNA: TGTGCCAGCAGCAAAGGACTAGCGGGACAGCAGTTCTTC
CDR3: CASSKGLAGQQFF
size: many
V: TRBV21-1
D: NA
J: TRBJ2-1

DNA: TGTGCCAGCAGTGAAGCGGGTGGCTACACCTTC
CDR3: CASSEAGGYTF
size: many
V: TRBV6-1
D: NA
J: TRBJ1-2